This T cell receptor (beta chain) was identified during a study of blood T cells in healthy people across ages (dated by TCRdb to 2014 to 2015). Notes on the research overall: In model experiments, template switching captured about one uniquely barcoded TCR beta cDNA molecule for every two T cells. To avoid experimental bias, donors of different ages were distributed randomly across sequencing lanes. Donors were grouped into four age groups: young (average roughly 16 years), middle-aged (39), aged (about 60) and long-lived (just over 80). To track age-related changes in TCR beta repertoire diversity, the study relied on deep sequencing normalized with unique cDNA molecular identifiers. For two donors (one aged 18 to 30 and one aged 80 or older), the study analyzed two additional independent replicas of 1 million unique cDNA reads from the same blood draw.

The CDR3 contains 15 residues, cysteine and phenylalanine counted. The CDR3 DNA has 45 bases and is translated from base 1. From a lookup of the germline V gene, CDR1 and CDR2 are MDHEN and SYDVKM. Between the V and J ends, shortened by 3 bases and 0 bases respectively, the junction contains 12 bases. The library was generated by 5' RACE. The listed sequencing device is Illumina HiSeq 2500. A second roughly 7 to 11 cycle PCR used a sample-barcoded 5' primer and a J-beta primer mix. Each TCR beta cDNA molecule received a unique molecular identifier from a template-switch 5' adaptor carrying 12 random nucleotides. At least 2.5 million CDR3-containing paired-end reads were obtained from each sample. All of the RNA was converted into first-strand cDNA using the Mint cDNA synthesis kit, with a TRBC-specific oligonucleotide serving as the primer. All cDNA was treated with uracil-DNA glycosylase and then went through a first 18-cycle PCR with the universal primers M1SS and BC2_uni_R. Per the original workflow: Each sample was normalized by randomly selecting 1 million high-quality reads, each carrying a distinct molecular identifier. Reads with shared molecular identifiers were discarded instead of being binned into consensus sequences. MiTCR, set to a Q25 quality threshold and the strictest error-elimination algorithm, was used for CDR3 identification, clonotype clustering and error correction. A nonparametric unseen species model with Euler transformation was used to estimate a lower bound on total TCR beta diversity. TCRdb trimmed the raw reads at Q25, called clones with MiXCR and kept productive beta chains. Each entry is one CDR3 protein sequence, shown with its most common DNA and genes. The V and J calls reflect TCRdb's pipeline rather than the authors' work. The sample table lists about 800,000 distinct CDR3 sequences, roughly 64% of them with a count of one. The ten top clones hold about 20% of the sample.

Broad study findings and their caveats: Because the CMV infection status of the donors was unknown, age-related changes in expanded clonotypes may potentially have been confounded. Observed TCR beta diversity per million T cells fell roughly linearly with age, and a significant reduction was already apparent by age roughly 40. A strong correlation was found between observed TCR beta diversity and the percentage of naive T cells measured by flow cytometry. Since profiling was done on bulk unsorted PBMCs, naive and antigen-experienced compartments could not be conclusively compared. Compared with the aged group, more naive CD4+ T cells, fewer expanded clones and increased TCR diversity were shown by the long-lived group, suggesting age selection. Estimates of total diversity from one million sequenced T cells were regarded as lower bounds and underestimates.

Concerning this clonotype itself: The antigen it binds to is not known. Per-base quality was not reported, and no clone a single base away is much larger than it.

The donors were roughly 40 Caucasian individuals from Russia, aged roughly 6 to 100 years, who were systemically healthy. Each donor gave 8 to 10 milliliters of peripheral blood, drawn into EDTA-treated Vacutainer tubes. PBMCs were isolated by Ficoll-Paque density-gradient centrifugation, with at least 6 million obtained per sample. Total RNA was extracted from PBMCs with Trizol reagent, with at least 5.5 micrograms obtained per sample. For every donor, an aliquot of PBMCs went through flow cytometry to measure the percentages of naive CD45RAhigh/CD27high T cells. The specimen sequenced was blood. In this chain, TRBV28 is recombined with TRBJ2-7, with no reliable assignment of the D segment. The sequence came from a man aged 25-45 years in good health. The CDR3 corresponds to CASSLFSVSSYEQYF. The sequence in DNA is TGTGCCAGCAGTTTGTTCTCTGTGAGCTCCTACGAGCAGTACTTC.